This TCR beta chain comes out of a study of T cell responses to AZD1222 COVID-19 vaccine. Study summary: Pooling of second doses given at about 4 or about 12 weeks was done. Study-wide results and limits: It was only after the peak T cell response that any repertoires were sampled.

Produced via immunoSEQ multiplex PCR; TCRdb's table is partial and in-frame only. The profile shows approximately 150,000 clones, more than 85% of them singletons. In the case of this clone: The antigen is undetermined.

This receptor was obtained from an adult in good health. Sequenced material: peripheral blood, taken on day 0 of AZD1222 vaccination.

CDR3 in amino acids: CASTGGYNSPLHF. CDR3 coding DNA: TGTGCCAGCACCGGAGGGTACAATTCACCCCTCCACTTT. V usage is TRBV27 and J usage is TRBJ1-6, with no clear D. Trimming shortened V by 7 bases and J by 7 bases, and 11 bases separated the two germline ends. Per germline, CDR1 MNHEY and CDR2 SMNVEV (reference sequence). CDR3 length: 13 amino acids.